This record concerns one TCR beta chain sequence. Antigen: not known. This record belongs to a study of blood T cell dynamics during melanoma immunotherapy. On the study more broadly: Metastatic melanoma patients received first-line pembrolizumab or nivolumab plus ipilimumab.

TCRdb's table, derived via immunoSEQ multiplex PCR, lists solely in-frame clones and lacks some. In the table there are 3,000 to 4,000 clones, around 96% of which are singletons. Trimming at V came to 4 bases and at J to 2 bases, leaving 4 bases not matched to a gene. Germline assignment: CDR1 SGHRS and CDR2 YFSETQ. The CDR3 extends over 14 amino acids. Findings of the study overall: Immune-effector CD8+ cells best matched cell-free DNA CDR3 sequences and were most clonal.

Stated time point: week 3, after first cycle of checkpoint inhibitor. No patient had earlier systemic cancer treatment, concurrent immunosuppressants, or another active cancer. This TCR was sampled from a human donor with melanoma. This specimen consisted of effector memory CD8+ T cells from blood, obtained from a patient treated with checkpoint blockade. V gene TRBV5-1 combines with J gene TRBJ2-7, with 9 bases that match TRBD1. CDR3 DNA: TGCGCCAGCAGCGGGACAGGGAGGCCCTACGAGCAGTACTTC. It encodes CASSGTGRPYEQYF.